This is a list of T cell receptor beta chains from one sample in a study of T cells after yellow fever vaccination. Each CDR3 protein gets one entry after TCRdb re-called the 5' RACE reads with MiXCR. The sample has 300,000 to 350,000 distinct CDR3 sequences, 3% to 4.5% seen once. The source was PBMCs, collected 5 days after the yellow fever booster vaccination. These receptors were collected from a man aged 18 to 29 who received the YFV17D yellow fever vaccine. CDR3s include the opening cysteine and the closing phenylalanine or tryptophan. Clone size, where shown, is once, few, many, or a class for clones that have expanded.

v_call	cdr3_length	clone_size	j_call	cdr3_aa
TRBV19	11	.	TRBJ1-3	CASKRQIPIYF
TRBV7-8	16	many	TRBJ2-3	CASSLGGDYRSATQYF
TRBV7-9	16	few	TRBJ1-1	CASRSAGARLNTEAFF
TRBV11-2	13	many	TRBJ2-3	CASSFKSTDTQYF
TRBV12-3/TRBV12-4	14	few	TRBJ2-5	CASTGGPGQETQYF
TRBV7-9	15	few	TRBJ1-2	CASSSPRPGFYGYTF
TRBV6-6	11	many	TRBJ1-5	CASSPNQPQHF
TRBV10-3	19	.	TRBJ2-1	CAIKVHGTDKAESYNEQFF
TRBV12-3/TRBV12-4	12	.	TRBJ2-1	CASLERVDEQFF
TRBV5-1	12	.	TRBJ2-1	CASGTGKNEQFF
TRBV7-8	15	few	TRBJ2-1	CASSLAGGRFNEQFF